These 18 T cell receptor beta chains were all obtained from the same sample, sequenced in a study of blood T cell repertoires in COVID-19. Assay used: immunoSEQ multiplex PCR; TCRdb lists only in-frame clones, some missing. The sample has some 160,000 clones, roughly four fifths seen once. Sample: peripheral blood. These receptors all come from a man between 65 and 85 years old who had recovered from COVID-19.

The chain couples TRBV7-2 to TRBJ2-1, with 7 bases aligning to TRBD2. From germline, CDR1 is SGHTA and CDR2 FQGNSA. V gave up 3 bases and J gave up 15 bases; unmatched junction bases: 11. CDR3 length: 13 residues. CDR3 amino acids: CASSLGGTYALFF. In DNA, the CDR3 is TGTGCCAGCAGCTTGGGGGGGACCTACGCTCTGTTCTTC.

The V and J genes are TRBV6-2 or TRBV6-3 and TRBJ1-5; 9 bases agree with TRBD1. The CDR3 spans 16 residues. Germline V gene lookup returns CDR1 MNHEY and CDR2 SVGEGT. V lost 6 bases and J lost 6; bases outside the gene matches: 12. The chain's CDR3 is CASSAQGQGRGQPQHF. The CDR3 region has the DNA TGTGCCAGCAGCGCCCAAGGACAGGGGAGAGGTCAGCCCCAGCATTTT.

V gene TRBV3-1 (or the pseudogene TRBV3-2) combines with J gene TRBJ2-7; 8 bases line up with TRBD2. After removal of 2 bases from V and 2 bases from J, the junction contained 11 bases not matched to a gene. Germline values: CDR1 LGHDT, CDR2 YNNKEL (reference sequence). CDR3 length equals 17 residues. The CDR3 sequence is CASSQSSWSGGAYEQYF. DNA of the CDR3: TGTGCCAGCAGCCAATCGTCTTGGTCGGGAGGGGCCTACGAGCAGTACTTC.

The chain joins TRBV5-4 to TRBJ2-2, with a tentative D call TRBD1 (6 bases). This CDR3 contains 14 residues. Trimming shortened V by 6 bases and J by 6 bases, and 15 bases separated the two germline ends. Germline CDR1 SGHNT, CDR2 YYREEE (reference sequence). For the CDR3, the DNA is TGTGCCAGCAACTCACAGGGTGTTCCCGGGGAGCTGTTTTTT. Translating gives CASNSQGVPGELFF.

The chain uses TRBV19 and TRBJ2-2, with TRBD2 matching over 14 bases. This CDR3 comprises 19 residues. The V gene end was trimmed by 5 bases and the J gene end by 2 bases; junction bases not matched to a gene: 10. Germline V CDR1 and CDR2: LNHDA, SQIVND (reference sequence). DNA of the CDR3: TGTGCCAGTAGTCCGGGGACTAGCGGGAGCCGGATTAACACCGGGGAGCTGTTTTTT. This sequence encodes CASSPGTSGSRINTGELFF.

CDR3 residues: CASSGGMNTEAFF. The CDR3 nucleotides are TGTGCCAGCAGTGGGGGCATGAACACTGAAGCTTTCTTT. The chain recombines TRBV2 with TRBJ1-1, with a possible D match to TRBD1 (5 bases). Germline assignment: CDR1 SNHLY and CDR2 FYNNEI. V was clipped by 4 bases and J by 0 bases, with 6 bases between them. The CDR3 is 13 amino acids. Looking up the rest from reference TRBV2 and TRBJ1-1 gives the full variable domain: EPEVTQTPSHQVTQMGQEVILRCVPISNHLYFYWYRQILGQKVEFLVSFYNNEISEKSEIFDDQFSVERPDGSNFTLKIRSTKLEDSAMYFCASSGGMNTEAFFGQGTRLTVV.

This clone occurred once. The gene calls are TRBV3-1 (or the pseudogene TRBV3-2) and TRBJ1-1; D possibly corresponds to TRBD1 (5 bases). Trimming removed 1 base from V and 2 bases from J, with 8 bases in between. CDR1 and CDR2 from the germline V gene are LGHDT and YNNKEL (reference sequence). The CDR3 covers 14 residues. CDR3 nucleotides: TGTGCCAGCAGCCAAGGCGGGGGTAACACTGAAGCTTTCTTT. Amino acids: CASSQGGGNTEAFF.

The chain links TRBV5-6 to TRBJ1-2; D may be TRBD1 (6 bases). The V and J ends lost 0 bases and 4 bases respectively, with 13 bases between them. The CDR3 covers 15 residues. CDR1 is SGHDT, CDR2 YYEEEE, per germline. In DNA form, the CDR3 reads TGTGCCAGCAGCTTGGCTCTAACAGGGACCTATGGCTACACCTTC. Translating gives CASSLALTGTYGYTF.

The CDR3: CASSFGVTNTGELFF. CDR3 sequence (DNA): TGTGCCAGCAGCTTTGGAGTAACGAACACCGGGGAGCTGTTTTTT. This chain connects TRBV5-4 to TRBJ2-2; D is unresolved. Trimming cost V 2 bases and J 0 bases, with 8 bases left between them. The CDR3 sequence is 15 residues long. Germline CDR1 reads SGHNT; CDR2 reads YYREEE (reference sequence).

The V call is TRBV6-5, the J call TRBJ1-2; a weak D match, TRBD1 (6 bases). There are 12 residues in the CDR3. V lost 6 bases and J lost 6, with 11 bases in between. The germline CDR1 and CDR2 sequences are MNHEY and SVGAGI. This CDR3 is CASRSGVNGYTF. The DNA for the CDR3 is TGTGCCAGCAGGTCAGGGGTAAATGGCTACACCTTC.

This clone was observed a single time. This chain links TRBV5-1 with TRBJ1-1, with 8 bases fitting TRBD1. The ends lost 0 bases at V and 1 base at J; junction bases unmatched: 2. The germline V gene encodes CDR1 SGHRS and CDR2 YFSETQ. CDR3 length: 15 residues. This CDR3 is CASSLGQGWNTEAFF. Written as DNA, the CDR3 is TGCGCCAGCAGCTTGGGACAGGGGTGGAACACTGAAGCTTTCTTT.

This chain links TRBV3-1 (or the pseudogene TRBV3-2) with TRBJ1-2; TRBD1 aligns across 7 bases. Trimming at V came to 3 bases and at J to 8 bases, leaving 9 bases not matched to a gene. The germline V gene has CDR1 LGHDT and CDR2 YNNKEL (reference sequence). CDR3 length: 14 residues. The CDR3 DNA reads TGTGCCAGCAGCCACCTAAGACAGGGATCCGGCTACACCTTC. This translates into CASSHLRQGSGYTF.

Only a few counts were recorded for this clone. The chain is built from TRBV27 and TRBJ2-7; tentatively, D is TRBD2 (5 bases). Trimming took 2 bases from V and 6 from J, leaving 14 bases between them. This CDR3 is 14 amino acids long. Germline assignment: CDR1 MNHEY and CDR2 SMNVEV (reference sequence). The chain's CDR3 is CASSLAGVGLEQYF. CDR3 nucleotides: TGTGCCAGCAGTTTAGCCGGCGTAGGACTCGAGCAGTACTTC.

The CDR3 reads CASVAGVTDTQYF. The CDR3 bases are TGTGCCAGCGTCGCCGGGGTCACAGATACGCAGTATTTT. V usage is TRBV2 and J usage is TRBJ2-3; perhaps TRBD2 as D (5 bases). V lost 8 bases and J 2 bases, leaving 11 bases between the germline ends. CDR3 length: 13 residues. The germline V gene encodes CDR1 SNHLY and CDR2 FYNNEI.

This chain uses TRBV15 with TRBJ2-5; 12 bases agree with TRBD2. After removal of 0 bases from V and 4 bases from J, the junction contained 3 bases not matched to a gene. This CDR3 is built from 16 residues. Germline V gives CDR1 LNHNV, CDR2 YYDKDF (reference sequence). CDR3: CATSRDRLAGVETQYF. Here the CDR3 DNA reads TGTGCCACCAGCAGAGATCGACTAGCGGGAGTAGAGACCCAGTACTTC.

The chain links TRBV29-1 to TRBJ1-2, with D possibly being TRBD1 (6 bases). The V gene's germline CDR1 is SQVTM and CDR2 ANQGSEA. The ends were cut back, 4 bases at V and 6 bases at J, with 18 bases in the middle. The CDR3 runs 14 residues. The CDR3 bases are TGCAGCGTTGTACGGCCACAGGGCAGGGATGGCTACACCTTC. Its protein product is CSVVRPQGRDGYTF.

This clone was counted a single time. The chain combines TRBV5-1 with TRBJ2-3; tentatively, D is TRBD1 (5 bases). The CDR3 contains 15 residues. In germline, CDR1 is SGHRS, CDR2 YFSETQ. The V gene lost 3 bases and the J gene lost 2 bases, with 13 bases spanning the gap. CDR3 amino acids: CASSWRPGNTDTQYF. CDR3 nucleotide sequence: TGCGCCAGCAGCTGGAGACCAGGGAACACAGATACGCAGTATTTT.

As to this clone: In the same sample, other DNA sequences code for this CDR3. The V and J genes are TRBV6-4 and TRBJ2-2, with 12 bases identical to TRBD2. Unmatched junction bases numbered 2, after V lost 3 bases and J lost 6 bases. CDR1 MRHNA and CDR2 SNTAGT come from the germline V gene. The CDR3 is 15 amino acids. CDR3 protein: CASSELAGGPGELFF. In DNA form, the CDR3 reads TGTGCCAGCAGTGAACTAGCGGGGGGACCCGGGGAGCTGTTTTTT.